This T cell receptor beta chain is from a study of T cell responses to AZD1222 COVID-19 vaccine (dated by TCRdb to the early 2020s). The study in broad terms: TCR sequencing was performed for more than 230 trial participants, of whom about 200 were given two doses of AZD1222 and around 26 were given two doses of MenACWY control vaccine. Trial participants were enrolled by age into subgroups of 18-55, 56-69 and 70-plus years, and about 150, 27 and 61 TCR-sequenced participants, respectively, were included in these subgroups.

V gives up 3 bases and J gives up 4 bases, and the segment between their germline ends measures 16 bases. The CDR3, cysteine through phenylalanine, is 16 amino acids long. Here the CDR3 DNA is all that survives: 48 bases in frame from base 1. CDR1 and CDR2 were assigned from the germline V gene (reference sequence) as SGHNT and YYREEE. Comments on this clone: The clone's antigen remains unknown. There are no base qualities to consult, and no much larger clone falls within one base.

The CDR3 regions of human TCRbeta chains were subjected to immunosequencing. The study's own analysis went as follows. Repertoire TCRs were checked for matches against a reference library of SARS-CoV-2-specific TCRs that had been generated using the MIRA antigen-specificity platform. Breadth was defined as the fraction of unique TCRs that were SARS-CoV-2-associated. Depth was defined as the fraction of total T cells that were SARS-CoV-2-associated. Each spike-specific TCR was assigned to its reactive spike region and to a CD4 or CD8 class using the MIRA data. Log10-transformed breadth and depth values were compared by one-way ANOVA with Sidak's multiple comparisons tests. In TCRdb, the immuneACCESS table is reduced to in-frame sequences with V and J assigned. These tables do not hold every clone; where another copy was compared, an unresolved V gene accounts for under half, and the others remain unexplained. V, J and clone size were drawn from that table, and D and trimming were deduced from the DNA. This sample holds about 150,000 clones; around nine tenths were observed only once. Approximately 1.6% of the sample lies in the top ten.

Summary of the overall study and its limitations: Only a handful of AZD1222 recipients were SARS-CoV-2 seropositive at baseline, limiting conclusions about previously exposed vaccinees. Most participants were white British and females outnumbered males, and the authors suggested that clonal diversity may have been underestimated. After two AZD1222 doses, spike-specific TCR breadth and depth were significantly higher than at day 0 and than in MenACWY recipients. Nearly half of unique spike-specific TCRs reportedly recognized epitopes outside regions mutated in the B.1.351 and B.1.1.7 variants. The vaccine-associated CD4 TCRs covered the entire spike protein, and the dominant responses fell in regions 160-218 and 743-854. In the small 56-69-year group, the increase in depth fell short of significance, most likely because of low power. No day 14 peak-response samples were available, so repertoires were characterized only after the peak T cell response.

This specimen's time point label, interpreted: about 28 days (+/-7) after the second vaccine dose. AZD1222 recipients given second doses at about 4 weeks or at about 12 weeks were pooled, since spike-specific TCR depth and breadth were not found to differ between the two schedules. Vaccinee samples were obtained from the UK trials COV001 and COV002, which included a single-blind randomized controlled phase 2/3 trial of AZD1222 (ChAdOx1 nCoV-19) in healthy adults. For TCRbeta chain sequencing, PBMC samples from trial participants were taken at day 0 and at day 28 after the second dose. The rearranged segments are TRBV5-4 and TRBJ1-4; the D region possibly corresponds to TRBD1 (6 bases align). The sequenced sample was peripheral blood, obtained 28 days after the second AZD1222 dose. The receptor was derived from an adult who received the AZD1222 COVID-19 vaccine. The DNA reads as follows: TGTGCCAGCAGCTCCACCCCGGGACATTTTAATGAAAAACTGTTTTTT. It translates as CASSSTPGHFNEKLFF.